This T cell receptor (beta chain) comes out of a study of regulatory T cells in long-lasting Graves disease. About the research overall: Graves' patients who were just diagnosed had used antithyroid drugs for under 3 months.

Time point indicated: newly diagnosed GD, antithyroid drugs for less than 3 months. PBMCs provided the RNA from which the TCR library was made. Graves' disease diagnosis followed American Thyroid Association guidelines. HTBI primers from iRepertoire and Arm-PCR of CDR3 regions yielded the TCR beta libraries. MiXCR, applied by TCRdb to the multiplex PCR reads, yields one record per CDR3 protein. The top ten clones hold around 11% of a sample with over 500,000 distinct CDR3 sequences, about 16% of them seen once. Germline trimming cut 6 bases from V and 6 bases from J; bases unmatched to any gene: 4. In germline, CDR1 is SGHAT, CDR2 FQNNGV. The CDR3 spans 15 residues. This same sample was also taken into another study, of T cells in Graves' hyperthyroidism and ophthalmopathy.

Sequencing was performed on peripheral blood mononuclear cells (PBMCs), taken at new diagnosis, from a patient treated with antithyroid drugs. The rearrangement uses TRBV11-2 and TRBJ2-1; 14 nucleotides line up with TRBD2. This TCR was recovered from a man younger than 30 with Graves disease. DNA of the CDR3: TGTGCCAGCAGGCCCGGGACTAGCGGGAGCAATGAGCAGTTCTTC. It is translated as CASRPGTSGSNEQFF.